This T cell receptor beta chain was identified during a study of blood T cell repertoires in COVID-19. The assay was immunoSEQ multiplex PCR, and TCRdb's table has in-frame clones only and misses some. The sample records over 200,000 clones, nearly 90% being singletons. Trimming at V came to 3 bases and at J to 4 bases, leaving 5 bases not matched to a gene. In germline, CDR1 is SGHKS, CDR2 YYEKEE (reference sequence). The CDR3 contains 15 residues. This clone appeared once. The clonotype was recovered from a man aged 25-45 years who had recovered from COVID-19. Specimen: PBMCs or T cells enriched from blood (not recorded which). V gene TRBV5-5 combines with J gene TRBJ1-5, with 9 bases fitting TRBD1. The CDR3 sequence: CASSYGTGLNQPQHF. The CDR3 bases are TGTGCCAGCAGCTACGGGACAGGGCTTAATCAGCCCCAGCATTTT.